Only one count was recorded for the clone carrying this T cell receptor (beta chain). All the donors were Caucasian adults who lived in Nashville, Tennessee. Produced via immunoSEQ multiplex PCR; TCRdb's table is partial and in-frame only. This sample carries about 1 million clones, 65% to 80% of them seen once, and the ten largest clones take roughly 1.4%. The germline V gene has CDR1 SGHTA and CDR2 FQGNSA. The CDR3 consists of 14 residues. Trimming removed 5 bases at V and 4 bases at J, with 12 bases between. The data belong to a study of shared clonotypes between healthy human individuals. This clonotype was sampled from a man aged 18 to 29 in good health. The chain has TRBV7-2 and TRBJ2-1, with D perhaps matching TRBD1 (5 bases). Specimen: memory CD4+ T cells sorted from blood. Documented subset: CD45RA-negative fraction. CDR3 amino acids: CASSIQVTYNEQFF. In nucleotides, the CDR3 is TGTGCCAGCAGCATACAGGTTACTTACAATGAGCAGTTCTTC.